The source of this T cell receptor (beta chain) is a study of blood T cell repertoires in COVID-19. Study-wide context: The United States, Italy and Spain supplied acute and convalescent COVID-19 samples. T cells, B-cell-depleted T cells, or PBMCs provided the cDNA or gDNA that served as material.

Produced via immunoSEQ multiplex PCR; TCRdb's table is partial and in-frame only. The table has more than 35,000 clones, less than 90% seen once; the top ten hold more than 15%. The V gene's germline CDR1 is LNHDA and CDR2 SQIVND (reference sequence). There are 15 residues in the CDR3. Deletions cut 5 bases from V and 4 bases from J, with 15 bases between. Sequencing was carried out using peripheral blood. The chain links TRBV19 to TRBJ2-1; the D gene is possibly TRBD1 (7 bases). The TCR was taken from a man aged 65-85 years with acute or convalescent COVID-19. The CDR3 reads CASSPQTGTYNEQFF. The CDR3 DNA follows: TGTGCCAGTAGTCCCCAGACAGGGACTTACAATGAGCAGTTCTTC.